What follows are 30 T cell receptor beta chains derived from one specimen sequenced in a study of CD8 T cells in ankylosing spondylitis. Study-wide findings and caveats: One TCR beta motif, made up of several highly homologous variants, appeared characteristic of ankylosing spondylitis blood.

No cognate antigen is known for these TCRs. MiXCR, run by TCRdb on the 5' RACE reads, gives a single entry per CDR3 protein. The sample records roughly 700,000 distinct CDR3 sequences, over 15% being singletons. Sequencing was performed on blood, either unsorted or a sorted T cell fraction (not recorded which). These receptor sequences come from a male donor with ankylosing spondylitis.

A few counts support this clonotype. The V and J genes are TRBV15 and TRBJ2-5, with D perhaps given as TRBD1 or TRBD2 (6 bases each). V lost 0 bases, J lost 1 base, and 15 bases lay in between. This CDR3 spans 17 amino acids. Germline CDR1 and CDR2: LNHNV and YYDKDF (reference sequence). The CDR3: CATSRDLKTGAQETQYF. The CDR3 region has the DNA TGTGCCACCAGCAGAGATCTAAAGACGGGGGCCCAAGAGACCCAGTACTTC.

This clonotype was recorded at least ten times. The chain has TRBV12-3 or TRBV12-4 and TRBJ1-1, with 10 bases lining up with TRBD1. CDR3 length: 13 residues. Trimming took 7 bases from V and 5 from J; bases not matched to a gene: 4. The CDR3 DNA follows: TGTGCCAGCAATCCGGACAGGGGGACTGAAGCTTTCTTT. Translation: CASNPDRGTEAFF.

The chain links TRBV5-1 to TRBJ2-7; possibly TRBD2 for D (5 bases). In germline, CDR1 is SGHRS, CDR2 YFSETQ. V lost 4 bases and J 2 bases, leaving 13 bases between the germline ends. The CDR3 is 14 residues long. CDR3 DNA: TGCGCCAGCAGCGTGAACAGCGGCCCCTACGAGCAGTACTTC. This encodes CASSVNSGPYEQYF.

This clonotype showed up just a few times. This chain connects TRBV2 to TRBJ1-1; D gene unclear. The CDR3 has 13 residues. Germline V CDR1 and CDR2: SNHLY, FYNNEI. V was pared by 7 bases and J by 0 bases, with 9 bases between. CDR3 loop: CASNGDMNTEAFF. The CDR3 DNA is TGTGCCAGCAATGGGGATATGAACACTGAAGCTTTCTTT. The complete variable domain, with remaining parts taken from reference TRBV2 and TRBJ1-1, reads EPEVTQTPSHQVTQMGQEVILRCVPISNHLYFYWYRQILGQKVEFLVSFYNNEISEKSEIFDDQFSVERPDGSNFTLKIRSTKLEDSAMYFCASNGDMNTEAFFGQGTRLTVV.

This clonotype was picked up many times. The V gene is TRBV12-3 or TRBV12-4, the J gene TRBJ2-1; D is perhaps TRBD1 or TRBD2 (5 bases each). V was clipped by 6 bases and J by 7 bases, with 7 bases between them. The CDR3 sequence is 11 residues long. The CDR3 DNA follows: TGTGCCAGCAGGGGGGATAATGAGCAGTTCTTC. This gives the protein CASRGDNEQFF.

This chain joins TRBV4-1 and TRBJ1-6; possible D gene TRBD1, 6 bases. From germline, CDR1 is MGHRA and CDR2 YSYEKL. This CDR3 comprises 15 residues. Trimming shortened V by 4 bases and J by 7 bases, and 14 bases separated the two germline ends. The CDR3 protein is CASSRGATLNSPLHF. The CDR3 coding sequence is TGCGCCAGCAGCCGGGGGGCTACCTTGAATTCACCCCTCCACTTT.

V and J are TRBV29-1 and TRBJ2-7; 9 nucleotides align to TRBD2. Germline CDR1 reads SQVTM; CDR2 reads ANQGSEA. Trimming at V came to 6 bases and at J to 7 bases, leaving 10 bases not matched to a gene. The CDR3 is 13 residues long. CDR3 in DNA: TGCAGCGTCGGGGGAGCGGGAGGTGAAGAGCAGTACTTC. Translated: CSVGGAGGEEQYF.

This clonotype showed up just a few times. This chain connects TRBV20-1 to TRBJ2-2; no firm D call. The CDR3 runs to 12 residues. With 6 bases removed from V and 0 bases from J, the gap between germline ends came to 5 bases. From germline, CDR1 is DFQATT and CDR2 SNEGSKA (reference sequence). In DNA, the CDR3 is TGCAGTGCAGCGTCGAACACCGGGGAGCTGTTTTTT. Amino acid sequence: CSAASNTGELFF.

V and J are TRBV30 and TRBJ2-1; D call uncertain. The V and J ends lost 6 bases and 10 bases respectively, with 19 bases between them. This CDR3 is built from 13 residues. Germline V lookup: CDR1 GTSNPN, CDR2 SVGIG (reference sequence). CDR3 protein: CACPPAQVGEQFF. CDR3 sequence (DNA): TGTGCCTGTCCCCCCGCCCAGGTTGGCGAGCAGTTCTTC.

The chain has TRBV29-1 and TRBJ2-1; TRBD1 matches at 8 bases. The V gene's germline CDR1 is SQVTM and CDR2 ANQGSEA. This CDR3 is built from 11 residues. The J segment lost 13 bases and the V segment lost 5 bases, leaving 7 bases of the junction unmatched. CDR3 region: CSVSLDRAQFF. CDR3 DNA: TGCAGCGTTTCCCTGGACAGGGCCCAGTTCTTC.

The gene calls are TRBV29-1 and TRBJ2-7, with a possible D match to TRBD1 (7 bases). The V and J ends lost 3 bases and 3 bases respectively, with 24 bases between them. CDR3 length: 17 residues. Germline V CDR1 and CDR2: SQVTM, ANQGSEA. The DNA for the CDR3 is TGCAGCGTTGAGCGGGGATTAAGGGACAGCCTCAACTACGAGCAGTACTTC. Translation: CSVERGLRDSLNYEQYF.

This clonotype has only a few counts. The CDR3 here is CASSLQGLREKLFF. The CDR3 DNA follows: TGTGCCAGCAGTTTACAGGGACTCCGAGAAAAACTGTTTTTT. V is TRBV27 and J is TRBJ1-4; maybe TRBD1 (5 bases). V was pared by 2 bases and J by 8 bases, with 12 bases between. CDR1 MNHEY and CDR2 SMNVEV come from the germline V gene (reference sequence). This CDR3 spans 14 amino acids.

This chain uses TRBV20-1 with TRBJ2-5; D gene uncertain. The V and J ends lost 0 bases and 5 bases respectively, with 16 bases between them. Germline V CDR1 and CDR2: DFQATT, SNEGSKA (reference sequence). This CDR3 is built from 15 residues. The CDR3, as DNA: TGCAGTGCTAGAGATGGACGGTCATTGGGGGAGACCCAGTACTTC. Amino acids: CSARDGRSLGETQYF.

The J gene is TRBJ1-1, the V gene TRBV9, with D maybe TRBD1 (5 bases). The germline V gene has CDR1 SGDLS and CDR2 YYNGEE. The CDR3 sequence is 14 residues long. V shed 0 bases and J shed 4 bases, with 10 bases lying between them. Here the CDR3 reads CASSVGGGVTEAFF. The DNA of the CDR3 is TGTGCCAGCAGCGTAGGAGGAGGGGTCACTGAAGCTTTCTTT.

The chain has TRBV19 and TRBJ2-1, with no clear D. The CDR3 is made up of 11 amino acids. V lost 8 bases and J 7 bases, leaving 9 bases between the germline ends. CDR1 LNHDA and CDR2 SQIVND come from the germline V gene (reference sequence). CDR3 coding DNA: TGTGCCAGTGGGATGACTAATGAGCAGTTCTTC. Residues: CASGMTNEQFF.

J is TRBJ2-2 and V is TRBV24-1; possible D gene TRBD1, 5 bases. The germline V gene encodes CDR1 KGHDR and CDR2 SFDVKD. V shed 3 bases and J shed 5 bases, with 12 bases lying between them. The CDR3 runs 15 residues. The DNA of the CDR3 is TGTGCCACCAGTGATAACGGCAGGGTAACCGGGGAGCTGTTTTTT. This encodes CATSDNGRVTGELFF.

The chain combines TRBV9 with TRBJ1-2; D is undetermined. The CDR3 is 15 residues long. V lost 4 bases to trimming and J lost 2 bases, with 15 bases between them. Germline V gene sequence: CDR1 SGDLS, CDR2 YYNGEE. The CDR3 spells CASSTHPTGNYGYTF. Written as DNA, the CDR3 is TGTGCCAGCAGCACCCATCCGACGGGAAACTATGGCTACACCTTC.

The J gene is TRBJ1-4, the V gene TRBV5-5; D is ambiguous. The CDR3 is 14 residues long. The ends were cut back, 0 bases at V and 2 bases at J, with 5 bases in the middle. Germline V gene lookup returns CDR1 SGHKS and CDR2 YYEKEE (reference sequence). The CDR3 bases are TGTGCCAGCAGCTTGGGGGAGACTAATGAAAAACTGTTTTTT. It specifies CASSLGETNEKLFF.

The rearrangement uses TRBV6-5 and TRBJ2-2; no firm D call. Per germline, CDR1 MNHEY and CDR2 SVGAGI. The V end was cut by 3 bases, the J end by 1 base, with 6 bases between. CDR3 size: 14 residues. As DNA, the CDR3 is TGTGCCAGCAGTTATCGACAGAACACCGGGGAGCTGTTTTTT. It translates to CASSYRQNTGELFF.

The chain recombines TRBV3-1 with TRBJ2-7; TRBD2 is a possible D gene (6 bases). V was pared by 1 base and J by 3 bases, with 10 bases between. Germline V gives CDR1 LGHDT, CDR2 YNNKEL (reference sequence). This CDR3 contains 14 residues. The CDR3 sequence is CASSQGRRGYEQYF. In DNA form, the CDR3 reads TGTGCCAGCAGCCAAGGGCGGAGGGGCTACGAGCAGTACTTC.

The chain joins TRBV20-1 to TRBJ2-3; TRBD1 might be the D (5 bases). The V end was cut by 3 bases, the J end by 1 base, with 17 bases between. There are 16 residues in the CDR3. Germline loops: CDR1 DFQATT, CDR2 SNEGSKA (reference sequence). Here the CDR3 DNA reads TGCAGTGCTAGGATAGGCCGGATACAGGGCACAGATACGCAGTATTTT. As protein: CSARIGRIQGTDTQYF.

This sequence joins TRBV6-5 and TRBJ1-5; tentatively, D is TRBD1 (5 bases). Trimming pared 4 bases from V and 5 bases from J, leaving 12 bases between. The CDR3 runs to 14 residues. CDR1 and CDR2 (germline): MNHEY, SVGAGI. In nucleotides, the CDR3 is TGTGCCAGCAGTTCCACAGGTCCGCATCAGCCCCAGCATTTT. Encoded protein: CASSSTGPHQPQHF.

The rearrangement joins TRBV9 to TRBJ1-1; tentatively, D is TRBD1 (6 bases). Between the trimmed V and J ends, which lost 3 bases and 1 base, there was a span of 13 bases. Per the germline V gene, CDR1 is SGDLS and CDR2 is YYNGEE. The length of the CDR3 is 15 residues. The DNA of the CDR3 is TGTGCCAGCAGCGCAGAGGGGACATCGAACACTGAAGCTTTCTTT. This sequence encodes CASSAEGTSNTEAFF.

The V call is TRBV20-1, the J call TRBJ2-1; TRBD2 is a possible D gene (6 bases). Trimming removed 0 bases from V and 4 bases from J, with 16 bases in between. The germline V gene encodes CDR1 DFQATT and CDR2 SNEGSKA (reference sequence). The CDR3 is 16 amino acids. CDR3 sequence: CSAREEERDLYNEQFF. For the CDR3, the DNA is TGCAGTGCTAGAGAAGAGGAACGGGACTTATACAATGAGCAGTTCTTC.

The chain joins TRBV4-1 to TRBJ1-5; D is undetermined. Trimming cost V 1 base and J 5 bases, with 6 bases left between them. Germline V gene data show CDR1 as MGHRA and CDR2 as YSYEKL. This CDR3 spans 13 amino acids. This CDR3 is CASSQGLYQPQHF. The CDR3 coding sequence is TGCGCCAGCAGCCAAGGGCTGTATCAGCCCCAGCATTTT.

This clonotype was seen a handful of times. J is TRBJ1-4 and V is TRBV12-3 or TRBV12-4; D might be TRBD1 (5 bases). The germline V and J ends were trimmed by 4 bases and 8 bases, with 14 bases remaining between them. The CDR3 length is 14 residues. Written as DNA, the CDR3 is TGTGCCAGCAGTTGGGACGGTGGTTGGGAAAAACTGTTTTTT. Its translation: CASSWDGGWEKLFF.

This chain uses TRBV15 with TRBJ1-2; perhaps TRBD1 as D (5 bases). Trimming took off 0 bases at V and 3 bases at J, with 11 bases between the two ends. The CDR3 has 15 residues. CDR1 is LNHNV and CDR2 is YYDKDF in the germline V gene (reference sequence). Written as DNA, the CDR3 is TGTGCCACCAGCAGAGATCCAGGGCTCGACTATGGCTACACCTTC. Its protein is CATSRDPGLDYGYTF.

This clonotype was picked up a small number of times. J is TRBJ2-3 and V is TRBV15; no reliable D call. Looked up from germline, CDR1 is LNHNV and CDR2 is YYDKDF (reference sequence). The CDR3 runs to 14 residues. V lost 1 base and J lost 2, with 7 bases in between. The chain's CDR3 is CATSRVRATDTQYF. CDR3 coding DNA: TGTGCCACCAGCAGAGTCCGGGCCACAGATACGCAGTATTTT.

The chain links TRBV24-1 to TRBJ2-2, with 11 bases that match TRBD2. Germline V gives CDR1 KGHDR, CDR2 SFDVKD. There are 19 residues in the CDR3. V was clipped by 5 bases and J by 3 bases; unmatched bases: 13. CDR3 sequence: CATSGSGDGLAGDTGELFF. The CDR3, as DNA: TGTGCCACCAGTGGGTCGGGAGACGGACTAGCGGGCGACACCGGGGAGCTGTTTTTT.

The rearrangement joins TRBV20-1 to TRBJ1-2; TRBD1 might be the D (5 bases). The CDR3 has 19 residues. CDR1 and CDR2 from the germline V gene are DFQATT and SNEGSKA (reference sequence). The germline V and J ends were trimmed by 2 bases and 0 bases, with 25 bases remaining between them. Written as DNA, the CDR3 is TGCAGTGCTAGAACTCCCCCCGGGACGCAAGAGGGGCCTAACTATGGCTACACCTTC. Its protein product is CSARTPPGTQEGPNYGYTF.